This passage covers 9 T cell receptor beta chains from one sample sequenced in a study of identical twins. TCRdb used MiXCR to reprocess the 5' RACE reads, holding one entry per CDR3 protein. The table lists hundreds of thousands of distinct CDR3 sequences, around 6% of them singletons, with under 2% in the top ten. The sample was naive T cells sorted from blood. The receptor set was obtained from a man aged 18-30 years in good health.

The chain is built from TRBV21-1 and TRBJ1-5; the D segment call TRBD1 is taken from the table without a DNA check. TRBV21-1 is shown as a pseudogene. This CDR3 has 15 residues. CDR3 protein: CASSRGQGKYQPQHF. DNA of the CDR3: TGTGCCAGCAGCAGGGGACAGGGGAAGTATCAGCCCCAGCATTTT.

This clonotype was observed a few times. The chain joins TRBV3-1 to TRBJ1-4; 7 bases line up with TRBD1. In germline, CDR1 is LGHDT, CDR2 YNNKEL (reference sequence). With V trimmed by 3 bases and J by 7 bases, 8 bases remained unmatched. This CDR3 comprises 15 residues. Written as DNA, the CDR3 is TGTGCCAGCAGCCATACAGGGGCCCAAGGTGAAAAACTGTTTTTT. It codes for CASSHTGAQGEKLFF.

The table lists this clonotype with a few counts. The chain carries TRBV2 and TRBJ2-1; D remains ambiguous. Germline values: CDR1 SNHLY, CDR2 FYNNEI. The CDR3 is made up of 11 amino acids. The V gene lost 3 bases and the J gene lost 12 bases, with 9 bases spanning the gap. The CDR3 loop is CASSDLSGQFF. For the CDR3, the DNA is TGTGCCAGCAGTGATCTATCCGGGCAGTTCTTC.

This clonotype has a count of ten or more. The rearrangement links TRBV12-3 or TRBV12-4 to TRBJ2-1; the match to TRBD1 covers 9 bases. With V trimmed by 5 bases and J by 4 bases, 3 bases remained unmatched. This CDR3 region has 14 residues. CDR3: CASSPQGAYNEQFF. CDR3 nucleotide sequence: TGTGCCAGCAGTCCACAGGGGGCTTACAATGAGCAGTTCTTC.

This clonotype was seen ten or more times. J is TRBJ2-1 and V is TRBV29-1; D tentatively reads TRBD1 or TRBD2 (6 bases each). Germline V gives CDR1 SQVTM, CDR2 ANQGSEA. V was clipped by 4 bases and J by 4 bases, with 17 bases between them. CDR3 size: 15 residues. This CDR3 reads CSVAGSGARYNEQFF. CDR3 in DNA: TGCAGCGTTGCGGGGTCGGGGGCGAGGTACAATGAGCAGTTCTTC.

The genes are TRBV13 and TRBJ1-6; 10 nucleotides match TRBD1. J gave up 7 bases and V 5 bases, and 5 bases lay outside the gene matches. The CDR3 consists of 15 residues. The germline gives CDR1 PRHDT, CDR2 FYEKMQ (reference sequence). Written as DNA, the CDR3 is TGTGCCAGCAGCCAGGCGGGACAGGGGAATTCACCCCTCCACTTT. Translated, it gives CASSQAGQGNSPLHF.

This clonotype was seen ten or more times. This chain connects TRBV18 to TRBJ2-4; D is ambiguous. The V end was cut by 5 bases, the J end by 6 bases, with 14 bases between. The CDR3 spans 14 residues. Germline V gene lookup returns CDR1 KGHSH and CDR2 LQKENI. The CDR3 spells CASSIEEGRNIQYF. The DNA for the CDR3 is TGTGCCAGCTCAATAGAAGAAGGTCGAAACATTCAGTACTTC.

This clonotype was counted a few times. V and J are TRBV5-1 and TRBJ2-1, with TRBD1 as a possible D gene (5 bases). The CDR3 is 15 residues long. Looked up from germline, CDR1 is SGHRS and CDR2 is YFSETQ. Trimming shortened V by 2 bases and J by 12 bases, and 21 bases separated the two germline ends. CDR3 sequence reads: CASSFGADEYTGQFF. CDR3 coding DNA: TGCGCCAGCAGCTTTGGGGCGGACGAGTACACTGGGCAGTTCTTC.

This clonotype occurred many times. V gene TRBV13 combines with J gene TRBJ2-7; a possible D gene is TRBD1 (6 bases). The CDR3 is made up of 13 amino acids. Germline CDR1 is PRHDT and CDR2 is FYEKMQ (reference sequence). Trimming took off 7 bases at V and 4 bases at J, with 14 bases between the two ends. CDR3 sequence: CASKGGSDYEQYV. The CDR3 nucleotides read TGTGCCAGCAAAGGGGGATCTGATTACGAGCAGTACGTC.